This T cell receptor beta chain was sequenced during a study of naive and memory T cell subsets. Study-wide results and limits: Naive and memory repertoire findings lacked a ground truth for validation.

On this clonotype: Antigen: not known.

CMV status came from CD4+ T cell IFNgamma after overnight CMV lysate stimulation of fresh PBMCs. Germline V CDR1 and CDR2: MNHNY, SVGAGI (reference sequence). The CDR3 is 19 residues long. Trimming pared 2 bases from V and 5 bases from J, leaving 24 bases between. Two oligonucleotides, mixed equimolar, formed the beta constant-region primer covering TRBC1 and TRBC2. Ligated cDNA was amplified by four rounds of PCR with nested alpha and beta constant-region primers and SP2. TCRdb re-called the UMI-ligation and nested PCR reads through MiXCR, storing one row per CDR3 protein. This table has just over 80,000 distinct CDR3 sequences, about 8.2% appearing once.

The chain employs TRBV6-6 and TRBJ2-2; the D gene could be TRBD1 or TRBD2 (6 bases each). This receptor was obtained from a human donor in good health. The sequenced sample was naive CD8+ T cells from blood. The DNA of the CDR3 is TGTGCCAGCAGTTACCGTCCAGGGGTCGGGGGAGATAGTACCGGGGAGCTGTTTTTT. It codes for CASSYRPGVGGDSTGELFF.